This TCR beta chain was obtained from a study of blood T cell repertoires in COVID-19. On the study more broadly: Samples taken during acute and convalescent COVID-19 were collected in the United States, Italy and Spain.

Sequenced by immunoSEQ multiplex PCR; TCRdb stores in-frame clones only, minus some. This table has some 97,000 clones, 91% appearing once. Looked up from germline, CDR1 is SGHKS and CDR2 is YYEKEE (reference sequence). The CDR3 extends over 18 amino acids. V shed 0 bases and J 3 bases; nucleotides not matched to a gene: 10. This TCR derives from a man between 60 and 70 years old with acute or convalescent COVID-19. The genes are TRBV5-5 and TRBJ2-7, with TRBD2 matching 12 bases. Sequenced sample: peripheral blood. The CDR3 DNA sequence: TGTGCCAGCAGCTTGGTGCTAGCGGGAGGGACTCCTGGCTACGAGCAGTACTTC. It yields the protein CASSLVLAGGTPGYEQYF.